The 19 T cell receptor beta chains below come from one sample, sequenced in a study of T cell changes during pregnancy in multiple sclerosis. TCRdb keeps only in-frame clones here, not all; method: immunoSEQ multiplex PCR. The sample consists of just under 65,000 clones, around 91% of them appearing once. Sequencing used peripheral blood, obtained in the second trimester of pregnancy. The receptors shown here come from a female donor in good health, enrolled as a control in a pregnancy study.

The CDR3 DNA reads TGCAGCGTTGAATTATCCCGGGACATCCTGTCTCCGACTGAAGCTTTCTTT. It specifies CSVELSRDILSPTEAFF. V is TRBV29-1 and J is TRBJ1-1; possible D gene TRBD1, 6 bases. Germline-derived CDR1 and CDR2 are SQVTM and ANQGSEA. V lost 2 bases, J lost 5 bases, and 24 bases lay in between. The CDR3 has 17 amino acids.

J is TRBJ2-1 and V is TRBV27, with 8 bases fitting TRBD2. The CDR3 is made up of 15 amino acids. The trim removed 6 bases at V and 8 bases at J, leaving 12 bases unmatched. From germline, CDR1 is MNHEY and CDR2 SMNVEV (reference sequence). CDR3 coding DNA: TGTGCCAGCAGGAAAGCGGGAGTATTCTCGGATGAGCAGTTCTTC. This encodes CASRKAGVFSDEQFF.

The CDR3 DNA reads TGTGCCAGCATTGAAAAGGGGGAGTACTATGGCTACACCTTC. It codes for CASIEKGEYYGYTF. The V and J genes are TRBV28 and TRBJ1-2; D may be TRBD1 (6 bases). Germline V gene sequence: CDR1 MDHEN, CDR2 SYDVKM. Trimming took off 7 bases at V and 3 bases at J, with 15 bases between the two ends. The CDR3 extends over 14 amino acids.

The rearrangement uses TRBV15 and TRBJ1-4; possible D gene TRBD1, 6 bases. V was clipped by 9 bases and J by 8 bases, with 22 bases between them. Germline V gene lookup returns CDR1 LNHNV and CDR2 YYDKDF (reference sequence). The CDR3 has 15 amino acids. The CDR3 nucleotides read TGTGCCACACAGGGACATTACCGGAACAGCGAAAAACTGTTTTTT. Translating gives CATQGHYRNSEKLFF.

J is TRBJ1-5 and V is TRBV18; 7 bases are shared with TRBD1. The CDR3 has 15 amino acids. Germline-derived CDR1 and CDR2 are KGHSH and LQKENI. The V and J ends lost 4 bases and 7 bases, in that order; junction bases with no gene match: 10. Written as DNA, the CDR3 is TGTGCCAGCTCACAGCTCGGACAGGCAACACAGCCCCAGCATTTT. Its protein is CASSQLGQATQPQHF.

The rearrangement links TRBV6-6 to TRBJ2-1, with D uncertain. The CDR3 covers 13 residues. The ends were cut back, 6 bases at V and 5 bases at J, with 11 bases in the middle. Germline assignment: CDR1 MNHNY and CDR2 SVGAGI (reference sequence). The CDR3 DNA sequence: TGTGCCAGCAGCTCTTATACTGACAATGAGCAGTTCTTC. It specifies CASSSYTDNEQFF.

The chain recombines TRBV2 with TRBJ2-7, with D perhaps TRBD2 (6 bases). V lost 4 bases and J 3 bases, leaving 10 bases between the germline ends. CDR1 and CDR2 from the germline V gene are SNHLY and FYNNEI. This CDR3 region has 13 residues. This CDR3 is CASSVGDFYEQYF. The CDR3 region has the DNA TGTGCCAGCAGTGTAGGGGACTTCTACGAGCAGTACTTC.

The rearrangement uses TRBV7-9 and TRBJ2-7; D is possibly TRBD2 (6 bases). With 1 base removed from V and 6 bases from J, the gap between germline ends came to 13 bases. The germline CDR1 and CDR2 sequences are SEHNR and FQNEAQ (reference sequence). This CDR3 has 14 amino acids. CDR3 in DNA: TGTGCCAGCAGCTTAGGTCTCACAGCGGGCGAGCAGTACTTC. This encodes CASSLGLTAGEQYF. Supplemented by reference TRBV7-9 and TRBJ2-7, the full variable domain reads DTGVSQNPRHKITKRGQNVTFRCDPISEHNRLYWYRQTLGQGPEFLTYFQNEAQLEKSRLLSDRFSAERPKGSFSTLEIQRTEQGDSAMYLCASSLGLTAGEQYFGPGTRLTVT.

The CDR3 DNA reads TGTGCCAGCGGAATCCGCGGGAGGAATGAGCAGTTCTTC. Amino acids: CASGIRGRNEQFF. J is TRBJ2-1 and V is TRBV7-2, with 8 nucleotides matching TRBD2. V gave up 8 bases and J gave up 7 bases; unmatched junction bases: 7. Germline V gene sequence: CDR1 SGHTA, CDR2 FQGNSA. The CDR3 spans 13 residues.

V gene TRBV4-1 combines with J gene TRBJ1-5, with 8 bases fitting TRBD1. The CDR3 length is 16 residues. Germline V lookup: CDR1 MGHRA, CDR2 YSYEKL. V gave up 0 bases and J gave up 6 bases; unmatched junction bases: 7. As DNA, the CDR3 is TGCGCCAGCAGCCAAGAGTCGGGGACAGGAGGTCAGCCCCAGCATTTT. As protein: CASSQESGTGGQPQHF.

V and J are TRBV10-1 and TRBJ2-7, with a weak D call TRBD1 (6 bases). This CDR3 has 12 residues. The V gene lost 2 bases and the J gene lost 5 bases, with 7 bases spanning the gap. The V gene's germline CDR1 is WNHNN and CDR2 SYGVQD (reference sequence). CDR3 nucleotides: TGCGCCAGCAGTGAGGAGGGGGACGAGCAGTACTTC. This translates into CASSEEGDEQYF.

The J gene is TRBJ2-1, the V gene TRBV28, with D perhaps TRBD2 (5 bases). The CDR3 length is 15 residues. Germline V gives CDR1 MDHEN, CDR2 SYDVKM. Trimming removed 6 bases from V and 4 bases from J, with 16 bases in between. The CDR3 nucleotides read TGTGCCAGCAGCCGGAGGACCGACGGATACAATGAGCAGTTCTTC. Amino acids: CASSRRTDGYNEQFF. The whole variable domain, remainder taken from reference TRBV28 and TRBJ2-1, is DVKVTQSSRYLVKRTGEKVFLECVQDMDHENMFWYRQDPGLGLRLIYFSYDVKMKEKGDIPEGYSVSREKKERFSLILESASTNQTSMYLCASSRRTDGYNEQFFGPGTRLTVL.

The chain carries TRBV5-4 and TRBJ2-1, with D uncertain. The V and J ends lost 4 bases and 8 bases respectively, with 16 bases between them. Germline assignment: CDR1 SGHNT and CDR2 YYREEE (reference sequence). CDR3 length: 14 residues. The CDR3 nucleotides read TGTGCCAGCAGCCTACCTCGGAGTCCCGATGAGCAGTTCTTC. Amino acids: CASSLPRSPDEQFF.

The gene calls are TRBV28 and TRBJ2-2, with TRBD2 matching over 7 bases. From germline, CDR1 is MDHEN and CDR2 SYDVKM. With 2 bases clipped from V and 4 bases from J, the junction kept 4 bases outside the gene matches. This CDR3 is 15 amino acids long. The CDR3 is CASSLSGARTGELFF. CDR3 in DNA: TGTGCCAGCAGTTTAAGCGGGGCACGCACCGGGGAGCTGTTTTTT. The full variable domain, with the rest looked up from reference TRBV28 and TRBJ2-2, is DVKVTQSSRYLVKRTGEKVFLECVQDMDHENMFWYRQDPGLGLRLIYFSYDVKMKEKGDIPEGYSVSREKKERFSLILESASTNQTSMYLCASSLSGARTGELFFGEGSRLTVL.

This clone was detected once. This chain links TRBV27 with TRBJ1-1; D ambiguous. The CDR3 spans 13 residues. Trimming pared 2 bases from V and 0 bases from J, leaving 4 bases between. Per the germline V gene, CDR1 is MNHEY and CDR2 is SMNVEV (reference sequence). CDR3 bases: TGTGCCAGCAGTTTAGGCATGAACACTGAAGCTTTCTTT. Protein: CASSLGMNTEAFF.

V usage is TRBV5-6 and J usage is TRBJ1-1; no clear D gene. The CDR3 runs 18 residues. With 0 bases removed from V and 0 bases from J, the gap between germline ends came to 18 bases. Per the germline V gene, CDR1 is SGHDT and CDR2 is YYEEEE. CDR3 sequence (DNA): TGTGCCAGCAGCTTGGGGGCCCTAATCTTTTCCATGAACACTGAAGCTTTCTTT. It is translated as CASSLGALIFSMNTEAFF.

The chain has TRBV6-4 and TRBJ2-3, with a possible D match to TRBD2 (6 bases). Trimming pared 3 bases from V and 5 bases from J, leaving 12 bases between. CDR3 length: 14 residues. The germline gives CDR1 MRHNA, CDR2 SNTAGT. CDR3 DNA: TGTGCCAGCAGTGAGGGGGGACTTCAAGATACGCAGTATTTT. This codes for CASSEGGLQDTQYF.

This clone has only a few counts. V and J are TRBV19 and TRBJ2-1, with 8 bases matching TRBD2. Trimming at V came to 8 bases and at J to 4 bases, leaving 13 bases not matched to a gene. The germline CDR1 and CDR2 sequences are LNHDA and SQIVND (reference sequence). This CDR3 region has 16 residues. In nucleotides, the CDR3 is TGTGCCAGTTTAAGCCTAGGCGGGGGGACGTACAATGAGCAGTTCTTC. This gives the protein CASLSLGGGTYNEQFF.

This chain connects TRBV13 to TRBJ2-7; D ambiguous. Trimming removed 5 bases at V and 2 bases at J, with 10 bases between. The CDR3 is made up of 13 amino acids. In germline, CDR1 is PRHDT, CDR2 FYEKMQ (reference sequence). The CDR3 region has the DNA TGTGCCAGCAGCCCGACGGAGCCCTACGAGCAGTACTTC. It is translated as CASSPTEPYEQYF.